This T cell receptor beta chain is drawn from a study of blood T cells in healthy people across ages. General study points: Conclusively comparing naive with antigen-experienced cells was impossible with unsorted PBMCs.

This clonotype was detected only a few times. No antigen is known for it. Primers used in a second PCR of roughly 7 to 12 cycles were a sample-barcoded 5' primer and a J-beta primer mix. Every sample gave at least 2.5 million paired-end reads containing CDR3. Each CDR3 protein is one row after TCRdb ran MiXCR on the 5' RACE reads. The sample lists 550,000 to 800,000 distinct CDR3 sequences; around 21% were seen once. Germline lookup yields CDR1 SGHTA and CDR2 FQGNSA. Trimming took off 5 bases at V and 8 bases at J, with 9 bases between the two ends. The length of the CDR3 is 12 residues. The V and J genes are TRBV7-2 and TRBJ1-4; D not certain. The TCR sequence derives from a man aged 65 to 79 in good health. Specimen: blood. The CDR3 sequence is CASSPRSEKLFF. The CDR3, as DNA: TGTGCCAGCAGCCCCCGAAGCGAAAAACTGTTTTTT.